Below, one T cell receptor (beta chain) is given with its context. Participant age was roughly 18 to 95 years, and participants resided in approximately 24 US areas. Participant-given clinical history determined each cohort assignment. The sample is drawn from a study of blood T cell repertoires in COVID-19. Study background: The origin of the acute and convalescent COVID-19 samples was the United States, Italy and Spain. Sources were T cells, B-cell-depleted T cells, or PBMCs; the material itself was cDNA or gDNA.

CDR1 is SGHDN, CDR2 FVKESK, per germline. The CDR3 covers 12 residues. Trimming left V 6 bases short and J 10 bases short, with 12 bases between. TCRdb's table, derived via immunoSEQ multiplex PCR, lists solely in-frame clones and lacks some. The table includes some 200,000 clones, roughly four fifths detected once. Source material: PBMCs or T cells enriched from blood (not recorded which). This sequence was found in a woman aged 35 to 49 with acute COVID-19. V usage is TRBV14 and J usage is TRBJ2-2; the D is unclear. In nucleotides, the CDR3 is TGTGCCAGCAGTTGGCTAGGAGTGGAGCTGTTTTTT. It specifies CASSWLGVELFF.